Presented here are 29 T cell receptor beta chains from one specimen sequenced in a study of blood T cell repertoires in COVID-19. Only in-frame clones appear in the TCRdb table, and some are missing; sequencing was by immunoSEQ multiplex PCR. The sample lists roughly 38,000 clones, over 80% occurring once. What was sequenced was peripheral blood. The source of these receptors is a man between 50 and 59 years old with active COVID-19.

V usage is TRBV12-3 or TRBV12-4 and J usage is TRBJ2-3; D unclear. V lost 3 bases to trimming and J lost 4 bases, with 8 bases between them. The CDR3 loop spans 13 amino acids. The CDR3 protein is CASSFGAPDTQYF. The CDR3 bases are TGTGCCAGCAGTTTCGGTGCTCCAGATACGCAGTATTTT.

The J gene is TRBJ2-5, the V gene TRBV27, with TRBD1 as a possible D gene (7 bases). V lost 4 bases and J lost 4, with 19 bases in between. The germline V gene has CDR1 MNHEY and CDR2 SMNVEV (reference sequence). The CDR3 is 16 amino acids. This CDR3 is CASSSLGQEGGETQYF. Written as DNA, the CDR3 is TGTGCCAGCAGTTCCCTCGGACAGGAGGGGGGAGAGACCCAGTACTTC.

This clone was counted a single time. The chain joins TRBV10-3 to TRBJ2-5, with TRBD2 identical over 15 bases. Looked up from germline, CDR1 is ENHRY and CDR2 is SYGVKD. This CDR3 spans 15 amino acids. V shed 6 bases, J shed 5 bases, and the junction held 4 bases outside the gene matches. CDR3 loop: CAIRGLAGGRETQYF. DNA of the CDR3: TGTGCCATCAGGGGACTAGCGGGGGGCCGGGAGACCCAGTACTTC.

The rearrangement joins TRBV4-1 to TRBJ1-3; D might be TRBD1 (5 bases). Germline CDR1 is MGHRA and CDR2 is YSYEKL. The CDR3 is 16 residues long. Trimming cost V 3 bases and J 2 bases, with 14 bases left between them. CDR3 amino acids: CASSHPQDLAGNTIYF. CDR3 nucleotides: TGCGCCAGCAGCCATCCACAGGACCTGGCTGGAAACACCATATATTTT.

The CDR3 nucleotides read TGTGCCAGTAGTAGCAGGGATTGGAATGAGCAGTTCTTC. It is translated as CASSSRDWNEQFF. The chain employs TRBV19 and TRBJ2-1, with a tentative D call TRBD1 (5 bases). The germline CDR1 and CDR2 sequences are LNHDA and SQIVND (reference sequence). Trimming took 4 bases from V and 7 from J, leaving 11 bases between them. The CDR3 spans 13 residues.

The chain has TRBV28 and TRBJ2-5, with 10 nucleotides matching TRBD1. V lost 6 bases to trimming and J lost 5 bases; unmatched junction nucleotides: 12. Per germline, CDR1 MDHEN and CDR2 SYDVKM. The CDR3 is 16 residues long. The CDR3 region is CASRQRTGGAQETQYF. Here the CDR3 DNA reads TGTGCCAGCAGACAAAGGACAGGGGGGGCCCAGGAGACCCAGTACTTC.

CDR3 DNA sequence: TGTGCCAGCAGCCCTCAAGTGGGGGCTGACTATGGCTACACCTTC. Protein sequence: CASSPQVGADYGYTF. The V and J genes are TRBV5-4 and TRBJ1-2; maybe TRBD1 (6 bases). V was pared by 4 bases and J by 3 bases, with 16 bases between. CDR3 length: 15 amino acids. Germline V gene lookup returns CDR1 SGHNT and CDR2 YYREEE (reference sequence). Complete variable domain (other parts from reference TRBV5-4 and TRBJ1-2): ETGVTQSPTHLIKTRGQQVTLRCSSQSGHNTVSWYQQALGQGPQFIFQYYREEENGRGNFPPRFSGLQFPNYSSELNVNALELDDSALYLCASSPQVGADYGYTFGSGTRLTVV.

The chain carries TRBV14 and TRBJ1-2; D might be TRBD1 (6 bases). The germline V gene encodes CDR1 SGHDN and CDR2 FVKESK. This CDR3 spans 15 amino acids. V lost 3 bases and J lost 10, with 21 bases in between. DNA of the CDR3: TGTGCCAGCAGCCAGATTTTACAGGGAACTATTGACTACACCTTC. Its protein is CASSQILQGTIDYTF.

The CDR3 sequence: CASSLSLLNTEAFF. The CDR3 region has the DNA TGTGCCAGCAGTTTATCGTTATTGAACACTGAAGCTTTCTTT. The chain employs TRBV27 and TRBJ1-1; D gene ambiguous. Germline-derived CDR1 and CDR2 are MNHEY and SMNVEV (reference sequence). With 0 bases removed from V and 0 bases from J, the gap between germline ends came to 5 bases. The CDR3 consists of 14 residues.

The gene calls are TRBV24-1 and TRBJ2-5; D unresolved. Germline V gene sequence: CDR1 KGHDR, CDR2 SFDVKD. V lost 3 bases and J 4 bases, leaving 11 bases between the germline ends. The length of the CDR3 is 14 residues. Here the CDR3 DNA reads TGTGCCACCAGTGATAGAACCTATCCAGAGACCCAGTACTTC. It yields the protein CATSDRTYPETQYF.

The rearrangement joins TRBV2 to TRBJ1-5; no clear D. The germline CDR1 and CDR2 sequences are SNHLY and FYNNEI. The CDR3 consists of 15 residues. The V and J ends lost 2 bases and 0 bases respectively, with 8 bases between them. The CDR3 nucleotides are TGTGCCAGCAGTGAATGGGCAGGTAGCAATCAGCCCCAGCATTTT. It encodes CASSEWAGSNQPQHF.

The rearrangement uses TRBV28 and TRBJ1-2; 7 bases are shared with TRBD1. The V gene's germline CDR1 is MDHEN and CDR2 SYDVKM. V was pared by 3 bases and J by 5 bases, with 9 bases of the junction left unmatched. The CDR3 loop spans 15 amino acids. The CDR3 loop reads CASSLRGQVGYGYTF. The DNA of the CDR3 is TGTGCCAGCAGTTTGAGAGGACAGGTCGGGTATGGCTACACCTTC.

V usage is TRBV18 and J usage is TRBJ1-1, with 8 bases matching TRBD1. V lost 3 bases, J lost 1 base, and 4 bases stayed unmatched. The CDR3 runs to 15 residues. Germline lookup yields CDR1 KGHSH and CDR2 LQKENI. CDR3 DNA sequence: TGTGCCAGCTCACCCCCCGGGACAGGGAACACTGAAGCTTTCTTT. Its protein is CASSPPGTGNTEAFF.

The chain joins TRBV9 to TRBJ2-2; D is ambiguous. Trimming removed 3 bases from V and 2 bases from J, with 5 bases in between. CDR1 and CDR2 (germline): SGDLS, YYNGEE. The length of the CDR3 is 13 residues. CDR3 bases: TGTGCCAGCAGCGCCTACAACACCGGGGAGCTGTTTTTT. It yields the protein CASSAYNTGELFF.

V is TRBV28 and J is TRBJ1-1, with a possible D match to TRBD1 (5 bases). In germline, CDR1 is MDHEN, CDR2 SYDVKM. This CDR3 is 14 amino acids long. The ends were cut back, 7 bases at V and 4 bases at J, with 16 bases in the middle. The CDR3 sequence is CASTRGGTGTEAFF. The CDR3 DNA reads as TGTGCCAGCACCCGCGGGGGTACGGGCACTGAAGCTTTCTTT. The entire variable domain, with the rest obtained from reference TRBV28 and TRBJ1-1, is as follows: DVKVTQSSRYLVKRTGEKVFLECVQDMDHENMFWYRQDPGLGLRLIYFSYDVKMKEKGDIPEGYSVSREKKERFSLILESASTNQTSMYLCASTRGGTGTEAFFGQGTRLTVV.

The chain is built from TRBV4-2 and TRBJ1-1, with D perhaps matching TRBD1 (5 bases). From germline, CDR1 is LGHNA and CDR2 YNFKEQ. Trimming stripped 1 base from V and 0 bases from J, with 12 bases between. The CDR3 totals 16 residues. CDR3 sequence: CASSQVAGSMNTEAFF. The CDR3 DNA reads TGTGCCAGCAGCCAAGTAGCAGGGTCCATGAACACTGAAGCTTTCTTT.

The rearrangement uses TRBV28 and TRBJ1-1, with D perhaps TRBD1 (5 bases). V lost 6 bases, J lost 1 base, and 15 bases lay in between. This CDR3 has 15 amino acids. Germline CDR1 reads MDHEN; CDR2 reads SYDVKM. DNA of the CDR3: TGTGCCAGCAGCATTGGTGGGGGGGGGAACACTGAAGCTTTCTTT. This gives the protein CASSIGGGGNTEAFF.

J is TRBJ2-7 and V is TRBV9; TRBD1 aligns across 8 bases. The germline gives CDR1 SGDLS, CDR2 YYNGEE. This CDR3 is 19 amino acids long. Trimming removed 0 bases from V and 1 base from J; junction bases left unmatched: 15. The CDR3, as DNA: TGTGCCAGCAGCGTAGGGGCCGGGACAGGAGAAAGATTATCCTACGAGCAGTACTTC. Its translation is CASSVGAGTGERLSYEQYF.

The table lists this clone with a count of one. The chain carries TRBV27 and TRBJ2-7, with TRBD1 matching 7 bases. V lost 6 bases, J lost 2 bases, and 7 bases stayed unmatched. Germline V gives CDR1 MNHEY, CDR2 SMNVEV (reference sequence). CDR3 length: 14 residues. The CDR3 region has the DNA TGTGCCAGCAGAGGGACAGCCACTCCCTACGAGCAGTACTTC. As protein: CASRGTATPYEQYF.

This chain connects TRBV28 to TRBJ1-5; tentatively, D is TRBD1 (6 bases). The CDR3 spans 14 residues. Per the germline V gene, CDR1 is MDHEN and CDR2 is SYDVKM. V gave up 6 bases and J gave up 6 bases, with 15 bases separating them. The CDR3 here is CASSSGGAFQPQHF. The CDR3 coding sequence is TGTGCCAGCAGCTCCGGGGGGGCTTTTCAGCCCCAGCATTTT.

CDR3 loop: CASTTGQINNEKLFF. The CDR3 coding sequence is TGTGCCAGTACCACTGGACAGATAAATAATGAAAAACTGTTTTTT. The chain joins TRBV19 to TRBJ1-4; tentative D call: TRBD1 (6 bases). Germline V CDR1 and CDR2: LNHDA, SQIVND (reference sequence). V gave up 7 bases and J gave up 4 bases, with 16 bases separating them. CDR3 size: 15 residues.

V gene TRBV27 combines with J gene TRBJ2-1, with D perhaps matching TRBD2 (7 bases). Germline lookup yields CDR1 MNHEY and CDR2 SMNVEV (reference sequence). The CDR3 contains 13 residues. V was cut by 8 bases and J by 7 bases, with 15 bases left in between. CDR3 bases: TGTGCCAGCGGGAGGGGGAACATAAATGAGCAGTTCTTC. The encoded protein is CASGRGNINEQFF.

The genes are TRBV12-3 or TRBV12-4 and TRBJ1-1, with TRBD1 as a possible D gene (5 bases). V was pared by 5 bases and J by 4 bases, with 11 bases between. The CDR3 covers 13 residues. In DNA form, the CDR3 reads TGTGCCAGCAGTGTGGGGGGGTTCACTGAAGCTTTCTTT. Protein sequence: CASSVGGFTEAFF.

V gene TRBV5-4 combines with J gene TRBJ2-3; TRBD2 matches 7 bases. This CDR3 has 16 residues. CDR1 is SGHNT and CDR2 is YYREEE in the germline V gene (reference sequence). V was pared by 3 bases and J by 4 bases, with 11 bases of the junction left unmatched. The CDR3 loop is CASSWGGVSLPDTQYF. The CDR3 nucleotides read TGTGCCAGCAGCTGGGGGGGGGTTAGCCTCCCAGATACGCAGTATTTT.

This chain joins TRBV5-8 and TRBJ1-1; D not certain. Germline V CDR1 and CDR2: SGHTS, YDEGEE. Between the trimmed V and J ends, which lost 0 bases and 1 base, there was a span of 7 bases. CDR3 size: 14 residues. As DNA, the CDR3 is TGTGCCAGCAGCTTGGGGCTTACGAACACTGAAGCTTTCTTT. Its translation is CASSLGLTNTEAFF.

V usage is TRBV12-3 or TRBV12-4 and J usage is TRBJ2-3, with TRBD1 matching 8 bases. V lost 6 bases, J lost 10 bases, and 6 bases stayed unmatched. This CDR3 has 12 residues. CDR3: CASSRGLQSQYF. CDR3 nucleotide sequence: TGTGCCAGCAGCAGGGGGCTTCAGTCGCAGTATTTT.

V is TRBV6-6 and J is TRBJ2-1; 7 bases match TRBD2. Trimming took 6 bases from V and 9 from J; bases not matched to a gene: 8. CDR1 is MNHNY and CDR2 is SVGAGI in the germline V gene (reference sequence). This CDR3 region has 13 residues. CDR3 sequence reads: CASRVVAGFEQFF. In nucleotides, the CDR3 is TGTGCCAGCAGAGTGGTAGCGGGTTTTGAGCAGTTCTTC.

The chain uses TRBV28 and TRBJ2-5; 10 bases are a match to TRBD2. The CDR3 sequence is 14 residues long. Germline V gene lookup returns CDR1 MDHEN and CDR2 SYDVKM. With V trimmed by 8 bases and J by 1 base, 4 bases remained unmatched. DNA for the CDR3: TGTGCCAGCGAGGCTAGCGGGGGCCAAGAGACCCAGTACTTC. Amino acids: CASEASGGQETQYF.

CDR3 bases: TGTGCCAGCAGTATGGACAGGGCCCATGGAAACACCATATATTTT. It encodes CASSMDRAHGNTIYF. The chain has TRBV6-5 and TRBJ1-3; TRBD1 matches 8 bases. Germline lookup yields CDR1 MNHEY and CDR2 SVGAGI. CDR3 size: 15 residues. The ends lost 5 bases at V and 3 bases at J; junction bases unmatched: 6.